Detailed here is one TCR beta chain. What it binds is unknown. The same CDR3 is also encoded by other DNA sequences in this sample. The record originates from a study of T cells in tuberculosis. Profiling relied on immunoSEQ multiplex PCR, and the TCRdb table lists in-frame clones only, not all of them. The sample yields 38,000 or so clones, roughly 96% seen once. Overall study results and limits: Classification accuracy was roughly 90% (AUROC 0.85 to 0.95) with the GMM-specific repertoire. Smaller distances to GMM-specific TCRs suggested their expansion in active tuberculosis.

V lost 3 bases and J lost 0, with 7 bases in between. The germline V gene has CDR1 SQVTM and CDR2 ANQGSEA. This CDR3 has 13 amino acids. The chain employs TRBV29-1 and TRBJ2-3, with D hard to call. What was sequenced was PBMCs. The source is a donor between 10 and 35 years old with latent tuberculosis or without tuberculosis infection. Here the CDR3 reads CSVDAGSTDTQYF. The CDR3, as DNA: TGCAGCGTTGATGCAGGTAGCACAGATACGCAGTATTTT.